Listed below are T cell receptor beta chains from one sample, sequenced in a study of T cell changes during pregnancy in multiple sclerosis. TCRdb keeps only in-frame clones here, not all; method: immunoSEQ multiplex PCR. The data contain some 97,000 clones, approximately 92% of them singletons. The sample in question was peripheral blood, obtained after pregnancy. The receptors originated from a female donor with multiple sclerosis, enrolled in a pregnancy study. Both conserved end residues are part of each CDR3. A D gene is named only where the DNA matches it firmly.

j_gene | d_gene | v_gene | CDR3aa
TRBJ1-6 | TRBD1 | TRBV30 | CAWSAGGGSSPLHF
TRBJ2-7 | TRBD2 | TRBV7-8 | CASSLIAGDSEQYF
TRBJ2-4 | NA | TRBV15 | CASSGSAKNIQYF
TRBJ2-1 | TRBD2 | TRBV19 | CASSLVGLAYNEQFF
TRBJ1-5 | NA | TRBV7-6 | CASSSAIWQPQHF
TRBJ2-5 | NA | TRBV19 | CASSIVIGRAETQYF
TRBJ2-1 | TRBD2 | TRBV6-1 | CASSDAIGGGYYNEQFF
TRBJ2-7 | TRBD2 | TRBV2 | CASSGGVGGTYEQYF
TRBJ2-7 | NA | TRBV11-2 | CASSLLAGKYEQYF
TRBJ1-2 | TRBD1 | TRBV7-3 | CASSLDPGQPYGYTF
TRBJ2-7 | TRBD1 | TRBV27 | CASSLRDSSRQYF
TRBJ1-6 | NA | TRBV6-6 | CASSYSTVGSPLHF
TRBJ2-1 | TRBD2 | TRBV29-1 | CSVELSGGSYNEQFF
TRBJ1-1 | NA | TRBV5-4 | CASSSPGQNTEAFF
TRBJ2-7 | TRBD2 | TRBV7-6 | CASSGGDRREQYF
TRBJ1-5 | NA | TRBV5-1 | CASSSTGLNQPQHF
TRBJ2-7 | TRBD1 | TRBV18 | CASSPQADRGYEQYF
TRBJ2-7 | TRBD2 | TRBV28 | CASSLPSGRASVYEQYF
TRBJ1-2 | NA | TRBV28 | CASSTPMGRGYGYTF
TRBJ2-7 | TRBD2 | TRBV7-8 | CASSYSVAGAGEQYF
TRBJ2-7 | TRBD1 | TRBV6-5 | CASSYAGTGYSYEQYF
TRBJ1-5 | TRBD1 | TRBV30 | CAWSGQGYSNQPQHF
TRBJ1-3 | NA | TRBV5-1 | CASSPTTGPSGNTIYF
TRBJ2-5 | NA | TRBV7-3 | CASSPTRSEETQYF
TRBJ2-3 | TRBD2 | TRBV7-2 | CASSSLGGWSTDTQYF
TRBJ2-7 | NA | TRBV5-6 | CASSGGPLRSYEQYF
TRBJ2-3 | TRBD2 | TRBV15 | CATSRRTSGSTDTQYF
TRBJ1-6 | TRBD1 | TRBV4-1 | CASSRGRGQGNSPLHF
TRBJ2-4 | TRBD2 | TRBV7-2 | CASSLGLARGGKNIQYF
TRBJ2-5 | NA | TRBV18 | CASSVSETQYF
TRBJ1-1 | NA | TRBV7-2 | CASSLVPRGGTEAFF
TRBJ2-5 | NA | TRBV19 | CASRTTGEGQETQYF